These T cell receptor beta chains were read from a single sample in a study of Ad26.COV2.S vaccination and SARS-CoV-2 variants. This table comes from immunoSEQ multiplex PCR, and its TCRdb copy is limited to in-frame clones, with some not included. Here the sample spans approximately 360,000 clones, roughly 85% being singletons. This specimen consisted of peripheral blood, obtained in a trial of Ad26.COV2.S vaccine versus placebo. These receptors all stem from a person aged 18 to 59 who received the Ad26.COV2.S COVID-19 vaccine or a placebo. Each CDR3 is given with its conserved first and last residue. D genes are given only for firm matches. Not every row has a clone size; where given, it reads once, few, many or a size class.

V gene	J gene	D gene	clone size	CDR3 DNA	CDR3 protein
TRBV5-1	TRBJ1-1	-	-	TGCGCCAGCAGCCGGACGGAAAAGAACACTGAAGCTTTCTTT	CASSRTEKNTEAFF
TRBV19	TRBJ2-1	TRBD2	-	TGTGCCAGTAGTTCTAGCGGGAGGGTCTACAATGAGCAGTTCTTC	CASSSSGRVYNEQFF
TRBV30	TRBJ1-5	-	-	TGTGCCTGGAGTCCCCAGGGCAATCAGCCCCAGCATTTT	CAWSPQGNQPQHF
TRBV18	TRBJ2-5	TRBD2	-	TGTGCCAGCTCATCCCTAGCGGGGGGGAATCCTCAAGAGACCCAGTACTTC	CASSSLAGGNPQETQYF
TRBV4-2	TRBJ2-3	TRBD2	-	TGTGCCAGCAGCCCGGCCCGTTCACCGAATCTAGCGGTTAGCACAGATACGCAGTATTTT	CASSPARSPNLAVSTDTQYF
TRBV19	TRBJ1-2	-	once	TGTGCCAGTAGTATTGGGGGGTCTGGCTACACCTTC	CASSIGGSGYTF
TRBV6-5	TRBJ1-6	TRBD1	-	TGTGCCAGCAGATGGGACAGGGGTCATTCACCCCTCCACTTT	CASRWDRGHSPLHF
TRBV4-1	TRBJ2-2	-	-	TGCGCCAGCAGCCAAGGACAGCTCTTGACCGGGGAGCTGTTTTTT	CASSQGQLLTGELFF
TRBV5-1	TRBJ2-1	-	-	TGCGCCAGCAGCTCCCGCCCCAGGGGCGATTCCTACAATGAGCAGTTCTTC	CASSSRPRGDSYNEQFF
TRBV27	TRBJ2-7	-	-	TGTGCCAGCACCCCTGGGGCTAGGAGAGACGAGCAGTACTTC	CASTPGARRDEQYF
TRBV12-3/TRBV12-4	TRBJ1-5	-	-	TGTGCCAGCAGTTTAGGTAGGCGGCAGCCCCAGCATTTT	CASSLGRRQPQHF